Listed below are T cell receptor beta chains from one sample, sequenced in a study of shared clonotypes between healthy human individuals. Some clones are missing from TCRdb's copy, which holds only in-frame ones; the method was immunoSEQ multiplex PCR. The sample shows some 2 million clones, around 96% of them seen only once. Sequencing used naive CD8+ T cells sorted from blood. The receptors were gathered from a man between 18 and 29 years old in good health. Both conserved end residues are part of each CDR3. Fields, in order: D gene, CDR3 length, clone size, V gene, J gene, CDR3 DNA, CDR3 protein. A D gene is named only where the DNA matches it firmly. Where a row states a size, it is once, few, many or the class of an expanded clone; other rows omit it.

>.|15|.|TRBV7-9|TRBJ2-1
TGTGCCAGCAGCTCCCCAGGCGTGGCCCCCCATGAGCAGTTCTTC
CASSSPGVAPHEQFF
>TRBD2|17|.|TRBV15|TRBJ2-3
TGTGCCACCAGCCCCTTCCCTAGCGGGAGCGGGACAGATACGCAGTATTTT
CATSPFPSGSGTDTQYF
>.|14|.|TRBV27|TRBJ1-1
TGTGCCAGCAGTGAGTTAGGGTTGAACACTGAAGCTTTCTTT
CASSELGLNTEAFF
>TRBD1|14|.|TRBV6-6|TRBJ1-4
TGTGCCAGCAGCCAGACAGGGGTGGGTGAAAAACTGTTTTTT
CASSQTGVGEKLFF
>.|13|.|TRBV27|TRBJ1-1
TGTGCCAGCAGTTTAGCGGGCCCTACTGAAGCTTTCTTT
CASSLAGPTEAFF
>.|13|.|TRBV9|TRBJ1-3
TGTGCCAGCAGCGTGGGGGTTTCAAACACCATATATTTT
CASSVGVSNTIYF
>.|15|.|TRBV2|TRBJ2-7
TGTGCCAGCAGTGAAGGCGGGGGCAGATCCTACGAGCAGTACTTC
CASSEGGGRSYEQYF
>TRBD2|16|.|TRBV27|TRBJ2-5
TGTGCCAGCAGTCCTCTTGAAGCGGGGGGGCGGGAGACCCAGTACTTC
CASSPLEAGGRETQYF
>.|15|.|TRBV27|TRBJ2-4
TGTGCCAGCAGTTTATTACCTCTAGCCAAAAACATTCAGTACTTC
CASSLLPLAKNIQYF
>.|12|.|TRBV5-6|TRBJ1-2
TGTGCCAGCAGCTTGGATTTGGATGGCTACACCTTC
CASSLDLDGYTF
>.|14|.|TRBV4-1|TRBJ2-2
TGCGCCAGCAGCCTAGGCCAGAACACCGGGGAGCTGTTTTTT
CASSLGQNTGELFF
>TRBD2|15|.|TRBV28|TRBJ2-3
TGTGCCAGCAGTTTAGGCGGGAGCCTCACAGATACGCAGTATTTT
CASSLGGSLTDTQYF
>.|12|.|TRBV7-9|TRBJ2-7
TGTGCCAGCACCGCCGGGAGCTCCGAGCAGTACTTC
CASTAGSSEQYF
>.|12|.|TRBV30|TRBJ1-1
TGTGCCTGGAGTGTAGGAGTGACTGAAGCTTTCTTT
CAWSVGVTEAFF
>.|16|.|TRBV7-9|TRBJ1-2
TGTGCCAGCAGCTTCAAAGAAGCAGGGGCTAACTATGGCTACACCTTC
CASSFKEAGANYGYTF
>.|17|.|TRBV12-2|TRBJ2-3
TGTGCAAGTCGCTTAGGTAGCGGGTCTGCTAGCACAGATACGCAGTATTTT
CASRLGSGSASTDTQYF
>.|13|.|TRBV9|TRBJ2-2
TGTGCCAGCAGCGTAGATGTAAGCGGGGAGCTGTTTTTT
CASSVDVSGELFF
>.|14|.|TRBV5-5|TRBJ2-5
TGTGCCAGCAGCACTGGGACCGGGCGAGAGACCCAGTACTTC
CASSTGTGRETQYF
>.|13|.|TRBV5-6|TRBJ2-7
TGTGCCAGCAGCCGGGGGGCCTCCTACGAGCAGTACTTC
CASSRGASYEQYF
>.|15|once|TRBV7-7|TRBJ2-3
TGTGCTAGCAGCTTCTCGGCCAACCCTAGGGATACGCAGTATTTT
CASSFSANPRDTQYF
>TRBD2|17|.|TRBV5-6|TRBJ2-3
TGTGCCAGCAGCTTGTCGGGCGGGGGACCTGTCACAGATACGCAGTATTTT
CASSLSGGGPVTDTQYF
>.|15|.|TRBV4-3|TRBJ1-2
TGCGCCAGCAGCCAAGACACGTTGGGGAACTATGGCTACACCTTC
CASSQDTLGNYGYTF
>.|9|.|TRBV6-5|TRBJ1-6
TGTGCTCTCCATTCACCCCTCCACTTT
CALHSPLHF
>.|13|.|TRBV30|TRBJ2-2
TGTGCCTGGACCGGAAGCGTGGGCGGGGAGCTGTTTTTT
CAWTGSVGGELFF
>.|14|.|TRBV4-1|TRBJ2-7
TGCGCCAGCAGCCAAGTTATTAGGGACTACGAGCAGTACTTC
CASSQVIRDYEQYF
>.|11|.|TRBV6-5|TRBJ1-2
TGTGCCAGCAAGGAGGGGTCGGGCTACACCTTC
CASKEGSGYTF
>.|12|few|TRBV9|TRBJ1-2
TGTGCCAGCAGCGCGACTAACTATGGCTACACCTTC
CASSATNYGYTF
>.|17|.|TRBV19|TRBJ1-3
TGTGCCAGTAGAGGGCCGAGGACAGTGCTCTCTGGAAACACCATATATTTT
CASRGPRTVLSGNTIYF
>.|15|.|TRBV5-1|TRBJ2-7
TGCGCCAGCAGCTTGGCCGGTCAAAACCACTACGAGCAGTACTTC
CASSLAGQNHYEQYF
>.|12|few|TRBV6-4|TRBJ1-2
TGTGCCAGCAGTGACCCTGGCCATGGCTACACCTTC
CASSDPGHGYTF
>TRBD1|12|.|TRBV5-6|TRBJ1-1
TGTGCCAGCAGCTACGGGACAGTTGAAGCTTTCTTT
CASSYGTVEAFF
>TRBD1|15|.|TRBV5-6|TRBJ2-5
TGTGCCAGCAGCTTGGTGACAGGGTTCCAAGAGACCCAGTACTTC
CASSLVTGFQETQYF
>.|13|once|TRBV7-2|TRBJ2-7
TGTGCCAGCAGCCACGGGGGGCCCTACGAGCAGTACTTC
CASSHGGPYEQYF
>.|17|once|TRBV27|TRBJ1-1
TGTGCCAGCAGTTTAGCCTCCCTACCCAACATGAACACTGAAGCTTTCTTT
CASSLASLPNMNTEAFF
>.|16|.|TRBV7-3|TRBJ2-7
TGTGCCAGCAGCTTAAGGGACGGACGTACTATACGAGGGCAGTACTTC
CASSLRDGRTIRGQYF
>TRBD2|15|.|TRBV5-4|TRBJ2-7
TGTGCCAGCAGCTTGAGACTAGCGGGGCCCTACGAGCAGTACTTC
CASSLRLAGPYEQYF
>.|14|.|TRBV6-5|TRBJ2-7
TGTGCCAGCAGTTACTCCGGACTGGACTACGAGCAGTACTTC
CASSYSGLDYEQYF
>.|14|once|TRBV7-9|TRBJ2-2
TGTGCCAGCAGCCTGGACAGCTACACCGGGGAGCTGTTTTTT
CASSLDSYTGELFF
>TRBD1|16|.|TRBV5-6|TRBJ1-5
TGTGCCAGCAGCGTCGGGACAGCTGGTTCCCATCAGCCCCAGCATTTT
CASSVGTAGSHQPQHF
>.|15|once|TRBV28|TRBJ2-1
TGTGCCAGCAGTTTACGGGGGCCCCTGGGCAATGAGCAGTTCTTC
CASSLRGPLGNEQFF
>.|13|.|TRBV11-3|TRBJ2-7
TGTGCCAGCAGCAGACGGACAGACTACGAGCAGTACTTC
CASSRRTDYEQYF
>.|12|.|TRBV19|TRBJ2-7
TGTGCCAGTAGTATTAAACCCTACGAGCAGTACTTC
CASSIKPYEQYF
>.|13|.|TRBV9|TRBJ2-7
TGTGCCAGCAGCGTAGGTCCTGCCTACGAGCAGTACTTC
CASSVGPAYEQYF
>.|12|.|TRBV7-9|TRBJ1-1
TGTGCCAGCAGCTTAGGGCCCTCTGAAGCTTTCTTT
CASSLGPSEAFF
>.|14|few|TRBV28|TRBJ2-7
TGTGCCAGCAGTTTATCGGGCAGGGCCTACGAGCAGTACTTC
CASSLSGRAYEQYF
>.|14|.|TRBV2|TRBJ2-1
TGTGCCAGCAAACTTGACCCGGCCTACAATGAGCAGTTCTTC
CASKLDPAYNEQFF
>TRBD1|13|.|TRBV19|TRBJ1-1
TGTGCCAGTAGTCCCGGGACAGGGCTTGAAGCTTTCTTT
CASSPGTGLEAFF
>.|14|.|TRBV29-1|TRBJ2-1
TGCAGCGTTGAGAGACAGGCCCCGTACAATGAGCAGTTCTTC
CSVERQAPYNEQFF
>.|13|.|TRBV19|TRBJ2-7
TGTGCCAGTAGCCTCCGCGGTTCCTACGAGCAGTACTTC
CASSLRGSYEQYF
>.|17|.|TRBV7-9|TRBJ1-1
TGTGCCAGCACCCCTAAAAGGACCGACAAAGTCGGCACTGAAGCTTTCTTT
CASTPKRTDKVGTEAFF
>.|12|few|TRBV5-6|TRBJ2-7
TGTGCCAGCAGCTCCCAGGGCTACGAGCAGTACTTC
CASSSQGYEQYF
>.|18|.|TRBV13|TRBJ2-3
TGTGCCAGCAGCGGGACGACGGTGGAGCGAGGAAACCCAGATACGCAGTATTTT
CASSGTTVERGNPDTQYF
>.|12|.|TRBV11-2|TRBJ2-7
TGTGCCAGCAAAGCTTCGGGGTACGAGCAGTACTTC
CASKASGYEQYF